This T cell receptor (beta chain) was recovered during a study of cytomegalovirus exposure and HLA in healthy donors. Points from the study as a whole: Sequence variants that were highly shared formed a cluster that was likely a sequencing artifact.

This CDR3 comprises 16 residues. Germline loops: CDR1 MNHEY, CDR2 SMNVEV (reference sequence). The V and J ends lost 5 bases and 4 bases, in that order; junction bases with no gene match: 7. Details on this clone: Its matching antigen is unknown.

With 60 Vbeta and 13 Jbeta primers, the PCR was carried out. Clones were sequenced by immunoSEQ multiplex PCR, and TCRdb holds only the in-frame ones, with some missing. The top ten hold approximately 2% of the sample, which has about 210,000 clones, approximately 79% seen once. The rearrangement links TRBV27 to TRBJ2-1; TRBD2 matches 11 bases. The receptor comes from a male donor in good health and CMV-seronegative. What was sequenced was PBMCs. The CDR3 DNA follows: TGTGCCAGCAGTCCCTTAGCGGGAGGGCTGTACAATGAGCAGTTCTTC. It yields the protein CASSPLAGGLYNEQFF.